This is a list of T cell receptor beta chains from one sample in a study of blood T cell repertoires in COVID-19. Libraries were prepared by immunoSEQ multiplex PCR; TCRdb keeps only in-frame clonotypes and omits some of them. The table lists roughly 200,000 clones, approximately 83% of them singletons. Sample: peripheral blood. The receptors were gathered from a human donor with active or convalescent COVID-19. The donor label of this sample is uncertain. Both conserved end residues are part of each CDR3. The D gene is left open where the match is weak. Clone size is given for some rows only: seen once, a few or many times, or a class if the clone is expanded.

v_call: TRBV7-2
clone_size: once
d_call: TRBD2
j_call: TRBJ2-3
cdr3_aa: CASSLTPGLATDTQYF
cdr3_nt: TGTGCCAGCAGCTTAACTCCGGGACTAGCGACAGATACGCAGTATTTT

v_call: TRBV13
clone_size: .
d_call: .
j_call: TRBJ1-2
cdr3_aa: CASSLVGGDLYGYTF
cdr3_nt: TGTGCCAGCAGCTTAGTGGGAGGGGACCTCTATGGCTACACCTTC

v_call: TRBV11-2
clone_size: .
d_call: TRBD1
j_call: TRBJ2-2
cdr3_aa: CASSLGQGGGELFF
cdr3_nt: TGTGCCAGCAGCTTAGGACAGGGGGGCGGGGAGCTGTTTTTT

v_call: TRBV28
clone_size: .
d_call: .
j_call: TRBJ1-2
cdr3_aa: CASSRQNYGYTF
cdr3_nt: TGTGCCAGCAGCAGACAGAACTATGGCTACACCTTC

v_call: TRBV7-3
clone_size: few
d_call: .
j_call: TRBJ2-1
cdr3_aa: CASSFRGNNEQFF
cdr3_nt: TGTGCCAGCAGCTTTAGGGGGAACAATGAGCAGTTCTTC

v_call: TRBV3-1/TRBV3-2
clone_size: .
d_call: .
j_call: TRBJ1-1
cdr3_aa: CASSLKLGTAFF
cdr3_nt: TGTGCCAGCAGCCTCAAGCTAGGAACAGCTTTCTTT

v_call: TRBV6-5
clone_size: .
d_call: .
j_call: TRBJ2-1
cdr3_aa: CATNRETNMDEQFF
cdr3_nt: TGTGCCACAAACCGGGAGACTAACATGGATGAGCAGTTCTTC

v_call: TRBV11-2
clone_size: .
d_call: TRBD1
j_call: TRBJ1-4
cdr3_aa: CASSFAGTGGNEKLFF
cdr3_nt: TGTGCCAGCAGCTTCGCAGGGACAGGTGGAAATGAAAAACTGTTTTTT

v_call: TRBV30
clone_size: few
d_call: .
j_call: TRBJ1-1
cdr3_aa: CAWSSDFTQAFF
cdr3_nt: TGTGCCTGGAGTTCGGACTTTACTCAGGCTTTCTTT

v_call: TRBV2
clone_size: .
d_call: TRBD2
j_call: TRBJ2-7
cdr3_aa: CASRGEGYEQYF
cdr3_nt: TGTGCCAGCAGGGGGGAGGGCTACGAGCAGTACTTC

v_call: TRBV9
clone_size: .
d_call: .
j_call: TRBJ1-2
cdr3_aa: CASTGDGGGYTF
cdr3_nt: TGTGCCAGCACCGGGGATGGTGGTGGCTACACCTTC

v_call: TRBV19
clone_size: .
d_call: .
j_call: TRBJ2-7
cdr3_aa: CASSWTGGSLAGGQGVYEQYF
cdr3_nt: TGTGCCAGTAGTTGGACAGGGGGGTCTTTAGCGGGAGGCCAAGGTGTATACGAGCAGTACTTC

v_call: TRBV2
clone_size: .
d_call: .
j_call: TRBJ2-3
cdr3_aa: CASTLSGPVDTQYF
cdr3_nt: TGTGCCAGCACCCTCAGCGGCCCCGTGGATACGCAGTATTTT

v_call: TRBV28
clone_size: .
d_call: TRBD1
j_call: TRBJ2-5
cdr3_aa: CAGGQGAEETQYF
cdr3_nt: TGTGCCGGGGGACAGGGGGCGGAGGAGACCCAGTACTTC

v_call: TRBV7-2
clone_size: few
d_call: TRBD1
j_call: TRBJ1-4
cdr3_aa: CASSQTGTGIEKLFF
cdr3_nt: TGTGCCAGCAGCCAAACCGGGACAGGGATAGAAAAACTGTTTTTT

v_call: TRBV6-4
clone_size: once
d_call: TRBD2
j_call: TRBJ2-3
cdr3_aa: CASSALAGGTDTQYF
cdr3_nt: TGTGCCAGCAGTGCCCTAGCGGGAGGCACAGATACGCAGTATTTT

v_call: TRBV2
clone_size: .
d_call: .
j_call: TRBJ2-7
cdr3_aa: CASRREEAEQYF
cdr3_nt: TGTGCCAGCAGGCGTGAGGAGGCCGAGCAGTACTTC

v_call: TRBV18
clone_size: few
d_call: .
j_call: TRBJ2-2
cdr3_aa: CASSAGPNTGELFF
cdr3_nt: TGTGCCAGCTCAGCGGGCCCTAACACCGGGGAGCTGTTTTTT

v_call: TRBV18
clone_size: .
d_call: TRBD2
j_call: TRBJ2-7
cdr3_aa: CASSLGLAGVDEQYF
cdr3_nt: TGTGCCAGCTCACTAGGACTAGCGGGAGTAGACGAGCAGTACTTC

v_call: TRBV6-5
clone_size: .
d_call: .
j_call: TRBJ1-2
cdr3_aa: CASRLRAPGYGYTF
cdr3_nt: TGTGCCAGCAGACTCAGGGCCCCGGGCTATGGCTACACCTTC

v_call: TRBV5-4
clone_size: .
d_call: .
j_call: TRBJ1-1
cdr3_aa: CASSSLKMNTEAFF
cdr3_nt: TGTGCCAGCAGCTCCCTAAAAATGAACACTGAAGCTTTCTTT

v_call: TRBV10-3
clone_size: .
d_call: TRBD2
j_call: TRBJ2-3
cdr3_aa: CAISHPEGEGTQYF
cdr3_nt: TGTGCCATCAGCCATCCCGAAGGGGAGGGTACGCAGTATTTT

v_call: TRBV7-6
clone_size: few
d_call: .
j_call: TRBJ2-3
cdr3_aa: CASSARLSTDTQYF
cdr3_nt: TGTGCCAGCAGCGCCCGACTCAGCACAGATACGCAGTATTTT

v_call: TRBV10-3
clone_size: .
d_call: .
j_call: TRBJ1-6
cdr3_aa: CAISDRDNSPLHF
cdr3_nt: TGTGCCATCAGTGATCGGGATAATTCACCCCTCCACTTT

v_call: TRBV29-1
clone_size: .
d_call: .
j_call: TRBJ2-2
cdr3_aa: CSVIDRHTGELFF
cdr3_nt: TGCAGCGTGATTGACAGGCACACCGGGGAGCTGTTTTTT

v_call: TRBV5-1
clone_size: .
d_call: .
j_call: TRBJ2-1
cdr3_aa: CASSSRDEQFF
cdr3_nt: TGCGCCAGCAGTAGTAGAGATGAGCAGTTCTTC

v_call: TRBV2
clone_size: .
d_call: .
j_call: TRBJ1-2
cdr3_aa: CASRADRQANYGYTF
cdr3_nt: TGTGCCAGCAGAGCTGACAGGCAAGCTAACTATGGCTACACCTTC

v_call: TRBV3-1/TRBV3-2
clone_size: .
d_call: TRBD1
j_call: TRBJ1-1
cdr3_aa: CASSLRQGRTEAFF
cdr3_nt: TGTGCCAGCAGCCTCCGACAGGGTCGCACTGAAGCTTTCTTT

v_call: TRBV30
clone_size: few
d_call: .
j_call: TRBJ2-7
cdr3_aa: CAWSVGGNGYEQYF
cdr3_nt: TGTGCCTGGAGTGTGGGCGGGAACGGTTACGAGCAGTACTTC

v_call: TRBV11-2
clone_size: once
d_call: .
j_call: TRBJ1-2
cdr3_aa: CASSLGGPYGYTF
cdr3_nt: TGTGCCAGCAGCTTAGGGGGGCCCTATGGCTACACCTTC

v_call: TRBV24-1
clone_size: .
d_call: TRBD1
j_call: TRBJ2-7
cdr3_aa: CATSEPTGGLAERDSEQYF
cdr3_nt: TGTGCCACCAGTGAGCCCACAGGGGGCTTGGCGGAAAGAGACAGCGAGCAGTACTTC

v_call: TRBV20-1
clone_size: .
d_call: .
j_call: TRBJ1-3
cdr3_aa: CSASPGNSGNTIYF
cdr3_nt: TGCAGTGCTAGTCCCGGGAACTCTGGAAACACCATATATTTT

v_call: TRBV5-4
clone_size: .
d_call: TRBD2
j_call: TRBJ2-2
cdr3_aa: CASSPRGTSGTNTGELFF
cdr3_nt: TGTGCCAGCAGCCCACGAGGGACTAGCGGGACTAACACCGGGGAGCTGTTTTTT

v_call: TRBV6-5
clone_size: few
d_call: .
j_call: TRBJ2-2
cdr3_aa: CASSYGLASSGELFF
cdr3_nt: TGTGCCAGCAGTTATGGTCTAGCGTCGTCCGGGGAGCTGTTTTTT

v_call: TRBV5-1
clone_size: .
d_call: .
j_call: TRBJ2-1
cdr3_aa: CASSLAGLPGREQFF
cdr3_nt: TGCGCCAGCAGCTTGGCGGGACTCCCCGGCAGGGAGCAGTTCTTC

v_call: TRBV6-6
clone_size: .
d_call: .
j_call: TRBJ1-5
cdr3_aa: CASSQTAPFGQPQHF
cdr3_nt: TGTGCCAGCAGCCAGACTGCCCCTTTTGGACAGCCCCAGCATTTT

v_call: TRBV25-1
clone_size: .
d_call: .
j_call: TRBJ1-4
cdr3_aa: CASSERGRAREKLFF
cdr3_nt: TGTGCCAGCAGTGAAAGGGGCAGGGCCAGGGAAAAACTGTTTTTT

v_call: TRBV18
clone_size: .
d_call: TRBD1
j_call: TRBJ2-3
cdr3_aa: CASSPDRAATGSQYF
cdr3_nt: TGTGCCAGCTCACCTGACAGGGCGGCAACTGGGTCGCAGTATTTT

v_call: TRBV5-4
clone_size: .
d_call: TRBD2
j_call: TRBJ2-5
cdr3_aa: CASSRAGGQETQYF
cdr3_nt: TGTGCCAGCAGCCGAGCGGGAGGCCAAGAGACCCAGTACTTC

v_call: TRBV6-2/TRBV6-3
clone_size: .
d_call: .
j_call: TRBJ2-2
cdr3_aa: CASSYRGTGELFF
cdr3_nt: TGTGCCAGCAGTTACAGGGGCACCGGGGAGCTGTTTTTT

v_call: TRBV4-1
clone_size: .
d_call: .
j_call: TRBJ1-6
cdr3_aa: CASSQDTTASISYNSPLHF
cdr3_nt: TGCGCCAGCAGCCAAGATACGACCGCTAGTATCTCCTATAATTCACCCCTCCACTTT

v_call: TRBV11-2
clone_size: .
d_call: TRBD2
j_call: TRBJ2-1
cdr3_aa: CASSRERGGPNEQFF
cdr3_nt: TGTGCCAGCAGCAGAGAGCGGGGGGGCCCCAATGAGCAGTTCTTC

v_call: TRBV6-5
clone_size: .
d_call: .
j_call: TRBJ2-7
cdr3_aa: CASSYRVSYEQYF
cdr3_nt: TGTGCCAGCAGTTACCGGGTCTCCTACGAGCAGTACTTC

v_call: TRBV10-3
clone_size: .
d_call: .
j_call: TRBJ2-2
cdr3_aa: CAISEVTSGAGELFF
cdr3_nt: TGTGCCATCAGTGAGGTTACATCAGGGGCCGGGGAGCTGTTTTTT

v_call: TRBV10-3
clone_size: .
d_call: .
j_call: TRBJ2-7
cdr3_aa: CAITLDRGGAGAYEQYF
cdr3_nt: TGTGCCATCACTTTAGACAGGGGAGGGGCGGGAGCCTACGAGCAGTACTTC

v_call: TRBV30
clone_size: .
d_call: .
j_call: TRBJ2-3
cdr3_aa: CAWSRYPTDTQYF
cdr3_nt: TGTGCCTGGTCGAGATATCCCACGGATACGCAGTATTTT

v_call: TRBV6-4
clone_size: .
d_call: .
j_call: TRBJ2-6
cdr3_aa: CATQGSGANVLTF
cdr3_nt: TGTGCCACCCAGGGCTCTGGGGCCAACGTCCTGACTTTC

v_call: TRBV24-1
clone_size: once
d_call: TRBD2
j_call: TRBJ2-5
cdr3_aa: CATSDLGLAGAQETQYF
cdr3_nt: TGTGCCACCAGTGATCTCGGACTAGCGGGGGCCCAAGAGACCCAGTACTTC

v_call: TRBV12-5
clone_size: .
d_call: .
j_call: TRBJ2-1
cdr3_aa: CASGDNLDGGLFYNEQFF
cdr3_nt: TGTGCTAGTGGTGATAACTTGGACGGTGGACTTTTCTACAATGAGCAGTTCTTC

v_call: TRBV27
clone_size: .
d_call: TRBD1
j_call: TRBJ2-1
cdr3_aa: CASSPFRDRGREQFF
cdr3_nt: TGTGCCAGCAGCCCGTTCCGGGACAGGGGGCGTGAGCAGTTCTTC

v_call: TRBV28
clone_size: .
d_call: .
j_call: TRBJ1-2
cdr3_aa: CATRFKGVKGYTF
cdr3_nt: TGTGCCACCCGGTTCAAGGGGGTAAAAGGCTACACCTTC

v_call: TRBV11-2
clone_size: .
d_call: .
j_call: TRBJ2-2
cdr3_aa: CASSSYTGELFF
cdr3_nt: TGTGCCAGCAGCTCTTACACCGGGGAGCTGTTTTTT